The following is a T cell receptor (beta chain) sequence with its context. The record originates from a study of blood T cell repertoires in COVID-19. On the study more broadly: T cells, B-cell-depleted T cells, or PBMCs provided the cDNA or gDNA that served as material.

Under the authors' procedure: The assay estimated nucleated cells by amplifying reference gene primers. TCRdb keeps only in-frame clones here, not all; method: immunoSEQ multiplex PCR. V and J calls and clone size come straight from that table; D and trimming were deduced from the DNA. Found here are over 45,000 clones, more than 75% of them singletons; the top ten hold around 20%. The CDR3 has 15 residues. V lost 2 bases and J lost 2; bases outside the gene matches: 5. Per the germline V gene, CDR1 is SGHAT and CDR2 is FQNNGV. The sequence derives from a man aged 50 or older with active or convalescent COVID-19. The rearrangement joins TRBV11-2 to TRBJ2-7; TRBD1 matches at 8 bases. Sequencing was done on a sample of peripheral blood. CDR3 in DNA: TGTGCCAGCAGCTTATGGGGACAGGTCCCCTACGAGCAGTACTTC. It translates to CASSLWGQVPYEQYF.